This TCR beta chain emerged from a study of cytomegalovirus exposure and HLA in healthy donors. Study-level points and caveats: In a later analysis, the majority of CMV-associated beta chains seemingly showed HLA restriction. Owing to their indistinguishability, certain V segments, notably TRBV6-2 and TRBV6-3, were excluded. Later on, an analysis showed TCR association rates differing by HLA locus, with DRB1 the most and HLA-C the fewest. CMV serostatus was the only recorded immune exposure for donors.

The CDR3 extends over 14 amino acids. V lost 3 bases and J lost 0, with 6 bases in between. From germline, CDR1 is GTSNPN and CDR2 SVGIG (reference sequence). As concerns this clone: Its antigen is unidentified.

Use of 60 Vbeta and 13 Jbeta primers characterized the PCR. Produced via immunoSEQ multiplex PCR; TCRdb's table is partial and in-frame only. The sample carries 150,000 to 200,000 clones, around 82% recorded once. The sample consisted of PBMCs. The sequence was obtained from a man aged 40-55 years in good health and CMV-seronegative. The rearrangement links TRBV30 to TRBJ2-6; D gene unclear. CDR3 protein: CAWRSPSGANVLTF. In DNA, the CDR3 is TGTGCCTGGAGGAGCCCCTCTGGGGCCAACGTCCTGACTTTC.